Described below is a single T cell receptor beta chain sequence and its context. These data are taken from a study of T cell responses to AZD1222 COVID-19 vaccine. The CDR3 has 13 residues. Germline CDR1 is SQVTM and CDR2 is ANQGSEA. Trimming pared 6 bases from V and 5 bases from J, leaving 16 bases between. The protocol was immunoSEQ multiplex PCR, while the TCRdb copy is restricted to in-frame clones and leaves out a portion. The sample holds 180,000 or so clones; under 95% are singletons and the top ten take approximately 1%. Here the sequenced sample was peripheral blood, taken 28 days after the second AZD1222 dose. The receptor was derived from an adult who received the AZD1222 COVID-19 vaccine. This chain links TRBV29-1 with TRBJ1-1, with D possibly TRBD1 on 6 matching bases. CDR3 region: CSVVQGQATEAFF. CDR3 bases: TGCAGCGTCGTACAGGGCCAGGCGACTGAAGCTTTCTTT.